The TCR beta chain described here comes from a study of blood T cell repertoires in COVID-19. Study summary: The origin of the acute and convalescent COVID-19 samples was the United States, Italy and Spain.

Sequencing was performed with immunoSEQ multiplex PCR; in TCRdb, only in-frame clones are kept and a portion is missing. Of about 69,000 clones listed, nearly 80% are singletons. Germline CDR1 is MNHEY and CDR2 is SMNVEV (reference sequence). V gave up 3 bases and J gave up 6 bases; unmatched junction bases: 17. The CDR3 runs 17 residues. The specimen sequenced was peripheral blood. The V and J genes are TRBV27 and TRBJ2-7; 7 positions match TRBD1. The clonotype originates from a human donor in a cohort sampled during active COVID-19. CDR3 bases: TGTGCCAGCAGTTTTAGGGGGCAGGGTAGCTACGTAGGCGAGCAGTACTTC. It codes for CASSFRGQGSYVGEQYF.